The 10 T cell receptor beta chains below come from one sample, sequenced in a study of cytotoxic CD8 clonotypes in ibrutinib-treated CLL. Sequencing was performed with immunoSEQ multiplex PCR; in TCRdb, only in-frame clones are kept and a portion is missing. The sample lists 30,000 or so clones, about 76% occurring once. The sequencing here drew on PBMCs, taken after 36 months of ibrutinib treatment. These receptors all stem from a human donor with chronic lymphocytic leukemia.

The chain combines TRBV4-1 with TRBJ1-3, with TRBD1 matching 7 bases. Trimming removed 1 base from V and 4 bases from J; junction bases left unmatched: 10. The CDR3 has 17 amino acids. Germline assignment: CDR1 MGHRA and CDR2 YSYEKL. The CDR3 nucleotides read TGCGCCAGCAGCCAAGGGCCCGGGACAGCCGAAGGAAACACCATATATTTT. Its translation is CASSQGPGTAEGNTIYF.

The chain employs TRBV6-6 and TRBJ1-1; D not resolved. Germline values: CDR1 MNHNY, CDR2 SVGAGI (reference sequence). V lost 0 bases and J 1 base, leaving 3 bases between the germline ends. CDR3 size: 13 residues. Written as DNA, the CDR3 is TGTGCCAGCAGTTACTCGGCGAACACTGAAGCTTTCTTT. As protein: CASSYSANTEAFF.

This clone was seen repeatedly, ten times or more. The J gene is TRBJ2-2, the V gene TRBV7-3; D remains unclear. The CDR3 runs to 13 residues. CDR1 SGHTA and CDR2 FQGTGA come from the germline V gene. V dropped 4 bases and J dropped 6 bases, with 9 bases sitting between them. The CDR3 protein is CASSSQAAGELFF. DNA of the CDR3: TGTGCCAGCAGCTCGCAGGCCGCCGGGGAGCTGTTTTTT.

V is TRBV27 and J is TRBJ2-5; 9 bases fit TRBD2. The J segment lost 5 bases and the V segment lost 6 bases, leaving 7 bases of the junction unmatched. This CDR3 is 14 amino acids long. The germline V gene encodes CDR1 MNHEY and CDR2 SMNVEV (reference sequence). CDR3 protein: CASRRAGGRETQYF. CDR3 nucleotide sequence: TGTGCCAGCAGGAGAGCGGGGGGAAGGGAGACCCAGTACTTC.

This CDR3 is CASSSRTGGDTGELFF. The CDR3 region has the DNA TGTGCCAGCAGTTCTAGGACAGGGGGTGACACCGGGGAGCTGTTTTTT. The V and J genes are TRBV6-5 and TRBJ2-2, with 10 nucleotides matching TRBD1. V dropped 4 bases and J dropped 3; count of bases not matched to a gene: 5. The germline gives CDR1 MNHEY, CDR2 SVGAGI. CDR3 length equals 16 residues.

The chain couples TRBV12-5 to TRBJ1-6; 9 nucleotides line up with TRBD1. Germline assignment: CDR1 LGHNT and CDR2 FRNRAP. Trimming took 5 bases from V and 6 from J; bases not matched to a gene: 5. This CDR3 has 15 residues. CDR3 sequence reads: CASGNTDRGNSPLHF. The DNA for the CDR3 is TGTGCTAGTGGTAACACGGACAGGGGTAATTCACCCCTCCACTTT.

This sequence joins TRBV10-3 and TRBJ1-6; the match to TRBD1 covers 8 bases. V shed 7 bases, J shed 5 bases, and the junction held 4 bases outside the gene matches. Germline CDR1 ENHRY, CDR2 SYGVKD. The CDR3 length is 14 residues. CDR3 residues: CAIKPGQDNSPLHF. CDR3 DNA sequence: TGTGCCATCAAGCCGGGACAGGATAATTCACCCCTCCACTTT.

This clone came up a few times. The V call is TRBV19, the J call TRBJ2-7, with 8 bases matching TRBD1. The V gene end was trimmed by 3 bases and the J gene end by 5 bases; junction bases not matched to a gene: 12. Germline assignment: CDR1 LNHDA and CDR2 SQIVND (reference sequence). This CDR3 contains 16 residues. Written as DNA, the CDR3 is TGTGCCAGTAGTATTCTATACAGGGGGACGGTGGACGAGCAGTACTTC. It specifies CASSILYRGTVDEQYF.

This clone was counted a few times. J is TRBJ1-6 and V is TRBV29-1, with 7 bases that match TRBD1. The CDR3 has 12 residues. CDR1 SQVTM and CDR2 ANQGSEA come from the germline V gene. With V trimmed by 4 bases and J by 10 bases, 4 bases remained unmatched. The CDR3 region is CSVGVQGSPLHF. DNA for the CDR3: TGCAGCGTTGGGGTACAGGGGTCACCCCTCCACTTT.

J is TRBJ1-2 and V is TRBV6-5, with D uncertain. The germline V gene has CDR1 MNHEY and CDR2 SVGAGI. This CDR3 spans 14 amino acids. V was trimmed by 2 bases and J by 6 bases, leaving 13 bases between them. The DNA of the CDR3 is TGTGCCAGCAGTTACGGGGTAGGCCCAAATGGCTACACCTTC. It translates to CASSYGVGPNGYTF.